The 26 T cell receptor beta chains presented below share a single source sample, sequenced in a study of T-cell memory formation after mild COVID-19. TCRdb analysed the 5' RACE reads with MiXCR anew, one entry per CDR3 protein. Here the sample spans 430,000 or so distinct CDR3 sequences, 20% to 25% being singletons. Sequencing was performed on PBMCs or a T cell subset sorted from them (not recorded which). Every receptor here comes from an adult woman who had mild COVID-19 (a few samples of this study predate the infection). Cell type and time point are not known.

The chain uses TRBV4-1 and TRBJ1-1; D gene unclear. CDR3 length: 13 amino acids. V was shortened by 2 bases and J by 1 base, with 5 bases between the two germline ends. Germline V gene lookup returns CDR1 MGHRA and CDR2 YSYEKL. The CDR3 DNA follows: TGCGCCAGCAGCCAACCCTGGAACACTGAAGCTTTCTTT. It is translated as CASSQPWNTEAFF.

There are many counts of this clonotype. This chain uses TRBV5-6 with TRBJ2-7; no clear D gene. CDR3 length: 13 amino acids. Germline assignment: CDR1 SGHDT and CDR2 YYEEEE. V gave up 1 base and J gave up 0 bases, with 5 bases separating them. Written as DNA, the CDR3 is TGTGCCAGCAGCTTGCCGAGCTCCTACGAGCAGTACTTC. Amino acid sequence: CASSLPSSYEQYF.

This clonotype appeared a few times. The chain has TRBV2 and TRBJ2-7, with a tentative D call TRBD1 (5 bases). The CDR3 length is 12 residues. Trimming removed 0 bases from V and 6 bases from J, with 6 bases in between. Germline lookup yields CDR1 SNHLY and CDR2 FYNNEI. The CDR3 region has the DNA TGTGCCAGCAGTGAAGCAGGGGCCGAGCAGTACTTC. Encoded protein: CASSEAGAEQYF.

The CDR3 coding sequence is TGTGCCACCAGAGGAGGGTGGTACTATGGCTACACCTTC. Encoded protein: CATRGGWYYGYTF. This sequence joins TRBV6-1 and TRBJ1-2; D is unclear. Germline V gene lookup returns CDR1 MNHNS and CDR2 SASEGT. The CDR3 runs to 13 residues. V lost 10 bases, J lost 3 bases, and 15 bases lay in between.

The gene calls are TRBV11-1 and TRBJ2-1; 14 bases agree with TRBD2. V trimming: 5 bases; J trimming: 8 bases; junction bases outside the gene matches: 8. Per germline, CDR1 SGHAT and CDR2 FQDESV (reference sequence). This CDR3 has 16 amino acids. The CDR3 bases are TGTGCCAGCAGCCCGGGACTAGCGGGGGAGGGCGATGAGCAGTTCTTC. This translates into CASSPGLAGEGDEQFF.

The J gene is TRBJ2-1, the V gene TRBV11-3, with 9 bases fitting TRBD2. The CDR3 is 16 residues long. The germline CDR1 and CDR2 sequences are SGHNT and YENEEA. V was pared by 5 bases and J by 5 bases, with 10 bases of the junction left unmatched. As DNA, the CDR3 is TGTGCCAGCAGCCCCGGTGCATTAGCGGGGGACAATGAGCAGTTCTTC. It codes for CASSPGALAGDNEQFF.

This clonotype has just a few counts. This chain links TRBV7-2 with TRBJ2-7; D assignment may be TRBD1 or TRBD2 (5 bases each). CDR1 is SGHTA and CDR2 is FQGNSA in the germline V gene. The CDR3 has 16 amino acids. V gave up 5 bases and J gave up 0 bases, with 17 bases separating them. The CDR3 loop reads CASSAARDRVSYEQYF. CDR3 nucleotides: TGTGCCAGCAGCGCCGCCCGGGACCGAGTCTCCTACGAGCAGTACTTC.

The rearrangement joins TRBV6-4 to TRBJ2-1, with 7 bases lining up with TRBD2. Trimming took 5 bases from V and 7 from J; bases not matched to a gene: 5. CDR1 MRHNA and CDR2 SNTAGT come from the germline V gene. The CDR3 totals 13 residues. The CDR3 sequence is CASSWQGGNEQFF. The CDR3 nucleotides are TGTGCCAGCAGTTGGCAGGGAGGGAATGAGCAGTTCTTC.

V usage is TRBV20-1 and J usage is TRBJ1-2; D remains unclear. V gave up 1 base and J gave up 4 bases, with 1 base separating them. The length of the CDR3 is 10 residues. Per germline, CDR1 DFQATT and CDR2 SNEGSKA (reference sequence). The chain's CDR3 is CSARVYGYTF. CDR3 sequence (DNA): TGCAGTGCTAGAGTCTATGGCTACACCTTC.

V and J are TRBV3-1 and TRBJ2-2, with unresolved D. The CDR3 runs to 14 residues. Per the germline V gene, CDR1 is LGHDT and CDR2 is YNNKEL (reference sequence). V was shortened by 4 bases and J by 3 bases, with 9 bases between the two germline ends. The CDR3 spells CASSPAWDTGELFF. In DNA, the CDR3 is TGTGCCAGCAGCCCCGCATGGGACACCGGGGAGCTGTTTTTT.

This clonotype was found a few times. The chain employs TRBV12-3 or TRBV12-4 and TRBJ2-1; the D gene is possibly TRBD1 (5 bases). This CDR3 has 10 amino acids. V shed 8 bases and J shed 6 bases, with 5 bases lying between them. The CDR3 here is CASGANEQFF. The CDR3 DNA follows: TGTGCCAGCGGGGCCAATGAGCAGTTCTTC.

J is TRBJ2-3 and V is TRBV20-1; 7 bases map to TRBD1. The CDR3 contains 14 residues. The junction had 8 bases not matched to a gene; V was cut back by 3 bases and J by 5 bases. Looked up from germline, CDR1 is DFQATT and CDR2 is SNEGSKA (reference sequence). The CDR3: CSARKGARRDTQYF. The DNA for the CDR3 is TGCAGTGCTAGGAAGGGGGCGCGGAGAGATACGCAGTATTTT.

This clonotype was detected a few times. The chain uses TRBV10-3 and TRBJ1-6; weak D call: TRBD1 (5 bases). Germline V CDR1 and CDR2: ENHRY, SYGVKD. There are 14 residues in the CDR3. V lost 4 bases and J lost 8, with 12 bases in between. This CDR3 is CAISGGNYDSPLHF. The CDR3 DNA follows: TGTGCCATCAGTGGGGGGAACTACGATTCACCCCTCCACTTT.

The chain uses TRBV12-3 or TRBV12-4 and TRBJ2-6; D is perhaps TRBD1 (5 bases). Trimming took 4 bases from V and 4 from J, leaving 11 bases between them. This CDR3 has 15 residues. For the CDR3, the DNA is TGTGCCAGCAGTTCAAGGGGTGGCGGGGCCAACGTCCTGACTTTC. The encoded protein is CASSSRGGGANVLTF.

The gene calls are TRBV15 and TRBJ2-7, with 10 bases aligning to TRBD1. With 1 base clipped from V and 4 bases from J, the junction kept 4 bases outside the gene matches. Germline V lookup: CDR1 LNHNV, CDR2 YYDKDF (reference sequence). The CDR3 extends over 15 amino acids. Written as DNA, the CDR3 is TGTGCCACCAGCAGAGTGGGACAGGGGATTTACGAGCAGTACTTC. Amino acids: CATSRVGQGIYEQYF.

The chain employs TRBV5-1 and TRBJ2-3; 10 nucleotides agree with TRBD2. This CDR3 region has 15 residues. Germline assignment: CDR1 SGHRS and CDR2 YFSETQ. Trimming took 1 base from V and 4 from J; bases not matched to a gene: 3. The CDR3 bases are TGCGCCAGCAGCTTGACTAGCGGGGTCGCAGATACGCAGTATTTT. This gives the protein CASSLTSGVADTQYF.

The sample holds a few counts of this clonotype. The chain uses TRBV28 and TRBJ2-7; D perhaps matches TRBD2 (5 bases). Germline assignment: CDR1 MDHEN and CDR2 SYDVKM. CDR3 length: 14 residues. V lost 2 bases, J lost 5 bases, and 13 bases lay in between. The CDR3, as DNA: TGTGCCAGCAGTTTAGGAGGAGTATTCGACGAGCAGTACTTC. Translation gives CASSLGGVFDEQYF. Supplemented by reference TRBV28 and TRBJ2-7, the full variable domain reads DVKVTQSSRYLVKRTGEKVFLECVQDMDHENMFWYRQDPGLGLRLIYFSYDVKMKEKGDIPEGYSVSREKKERFSLILESASTNQTSMYLCASSLGGVFDEQYFGPGTRLTVT.

This clonotype has only a few counts. The CDR3 loop reads CSVAGQGGSDYGYTF. CDR3 bases: TGCAGCGTTGCAGGACAGGGAGGATCGGACTATGGCTACACCTTC. The chain links TRBV29-1 to TRBJ1-2, with TRBD1 matching 8 bases. J lost 3 bases, V lost 4 bases, and 10 bases had no gene match. The CDR3 consists of 15 residues. The germline gives CDR1 SQVTM, CDR2 ANQGSEA.

The gene calls are TRBV4-2 and TRBJ1-3, with a tentative D call TRBD1 (6 bases). Germline lookup yields CDR1 LGHNA and CDR2 YNFKEQ. The CDR3 runs to 16 residues. Trimming shortened V by 3 bases and J by 4 bases, and 16 bases separated the two germline ends. CDR3 sequence (DNA): TGTGCCAGCAGCCAGACAGGTCAGCTCTTGGGAAACACCATATATTTT. Protein sequence: CASSQTGQLLGNTIYF.

This clonotype was seen a handful of times. The genes are TRBV7-9 and TRBJ1-1; 7 bases line up with TRBD1. The CDR3 runs 14 residues. The germline gives CDR1 SEHNR, CDR2 FQNEAQ (reference sequence). V shed 5 bases, J shed 8 bases, and the junction held 11 bases outside the gene matches. In nucleotides, the CDR3 is TGTGCCAGCAGCCTCCTAGGACAGGTAATCGAAGCTTTCTTT. It encodes CASSLLGQVIEAFF.

The chain joins TRBV4-1 to TRBJ2-1; 10 nucleotides match TRBD2. The ends lost 0 bases at V and 8 bases at J; junction bases unmatched: 19. Germline CDR1 and CDR2: MGHRA and YSYEKL. This CDR3 has 20 amino acids. The CDR3 here is CASSQDTLPSSGRGWYEQFF. CDR3 DNA sequence: TGCGCCAGCAGCCAAGACACCCTCCCTTCGAGCGGGAGGGGTTGGTATGAGCAGTTCTTC.

This sequence joins TRBV10-3 and TRBJ2-5; tentative D call: TRBD2 (6 bases). Germline loops: CDR1 ENHRY, CDR2 SYGVKD. Trimming stripped 11 bases from V and 0 bases from J, with 13 bases between. The CDR3 runs to 13 residues. CDR3 in amino acids: CAVGSSDQETQYF. The DNA for the CDR3 is TGTGCCGTGGGTTCTAGCGACCAAGAGACCCAGTACTTC.

The sample holds a few counts of this clonotype. This chain uses TRBV7-8 with TRBJ2-4; TRBD2 aligns across 10 bases. The CDR3 sequence is 20 residues long. Germline trimming cut 4 bases from V and 0 bases from J; bases unmatched to any gene: 15. Germline values: CDR1 SGHVS, CDR2 FQNEAQ. The CDR3 loop reads CASSSSRTSGERGAKNIQYF. In DNA form, the CDR3 reads TGTGCCAGCAGCTCCTCCAGGACTAGCGGAGAGAGGGGAGCCAAAAACATTCAGTACTTC.

This clonotype has just a few counts. The J gene is TRBJ2-3, the V gene TRBV9; no clear D gene. V dropped 0 bases and J dropped 2 bases, with 7 bases sitting between them. This CDR3 region has 14 residues. Germline values: CDR1 SGDLS, CDR2 YYNGEE. CDR3 sequence (DNA): TGTGCCAGCAGCGTAGGCGGCAACACAGATACGCAGTATTTT. Its translation: CASSVGGNTDTQYF.

This chain connects TRBV7-2 to TRBJ1-5; D call uncertain. Germline V CDR1 and CDR2: SGHTA, FQGNSA. The length of the CDR3 is 14 residues. V was pared by 5 bases and J by 4 bases, with 12 bases between. As DNA, the CDR3 is TGTGCCAGCAGCCCGGGAGTGGTGAATCAGCCCCAGCATTTT. Residues: CASSPGVVNQPQHF.

The chain has TRBV29-1 and TRBJ2-5; tentative D call: TRBD2 (5 bases). From germline, CDR1 is SQVTM and CDR2 ANQGSEA. Trimming took 4 bases from V and 1 from J, leaving 10 bases between them. The CDR3 sequence is 13 residues long. The CDR3 coding sequence is TGCAGCGTTGGCGGGCGGACCCAAGAGACCCAGTACTTC. Its translation: CSVGGRTQETQYF.